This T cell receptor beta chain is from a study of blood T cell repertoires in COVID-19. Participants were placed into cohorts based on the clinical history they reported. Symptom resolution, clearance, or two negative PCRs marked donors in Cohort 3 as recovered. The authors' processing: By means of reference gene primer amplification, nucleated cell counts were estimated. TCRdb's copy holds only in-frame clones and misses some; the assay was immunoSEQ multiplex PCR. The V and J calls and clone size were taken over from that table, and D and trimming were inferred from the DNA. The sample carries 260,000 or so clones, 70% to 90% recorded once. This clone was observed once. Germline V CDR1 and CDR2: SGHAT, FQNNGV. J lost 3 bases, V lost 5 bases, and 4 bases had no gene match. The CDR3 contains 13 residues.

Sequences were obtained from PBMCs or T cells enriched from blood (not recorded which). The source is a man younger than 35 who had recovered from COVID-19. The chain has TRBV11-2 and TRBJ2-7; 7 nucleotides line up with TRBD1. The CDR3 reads CASSAYRGYEQYF. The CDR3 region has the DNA TGTGCCAGCAGCGCCTACAGGGGCTACGAGCAGTACTTC.